Presented here are 19 T cell receptor beta chains from one specimen sequenced in a study of shared clonotypes between healthy human individuals. Produced via immunoSEQ multiplex PCR; TCRdb's table is partial and in-frame only. The data hold fewer than 600,000 clones, with around 79% observed a single time. Sequencing was carried out using PBMCs. The source of these receptors is a middle-aged woman in good health. Some clones in this sample may be carry-over from other donors' samples.

This chain links TRBV30 with TRBJ2-7, with D tentatively TRBD1 (5 bases). There are 14 residues in the CDR3. With 0 bases removed from V and 4 bases from J, the gap between germline ends came to 13 bases. Germline CDR1 GTSNPN, CDR2 SVGIG (reference sequence). CDR3 region: CAWSVSGPKYEQYF. CDR3 sequence (DNA): TGTGCCTGGAGTGTTTCAGGGCCGAAATACGAGCAGTACTTC.

The gene calls are TRBV11-2 and TRBJ1-4; the D gene is possibly TRBD1 (5 bases). CDR3 length: 17 amino acids. Trimming left V 3 bases short and J 0 bases short, with 14 bases between. Germline V gene sequence: CDR1 SGHAT, CDR2 FQNNGV. CDR3 DNA: TGTGCCAGCAGCTTGGAAGGGGCCACCGCAACTAATGAAAAACTGTTTTTT. Translating it yields CASSLEGATATNEKLFF.

The chain joins TRBV9 to TRBJ2-1, with 7 bases fitting TRBD2. CDR3 size: 16 residues. The ends lost 7 bases at V and 0 bases at J; junction bases unmatched: 10. The germline V gene has CDR1 SGDLS and CDR2 YYNGEE. The CDR3: CASEREGGSSYNEQFF. As DNA, the CDR3 is TGTGCCAGCGAAAGGGAGGGAGGGAGCTCCTACAATGAGCAGTTCTTC.

In its sample, this clone was seen once. This chain uses TRBV14 with TRBJ2-2; 7 bases align to TRBD1. The CDR3 is 15 residues long. Germline V gene sequence: CDR1 SGHDN, CDR2 FVKESK. J was trimmed by 5 bases and V by 1 base; bases with no gene match: 4. CDR3 sequence (DNA): TGTGCCAGCAGCCAAGTGACCAGGGGGACCGGGGAGCTGTTTTTT. This codes for CASSQVTRGTGELFF.

The CDR3 DNA follows: TGTGCCAGCAGCCCTCGGACTAGCGGGAGGTACAATGAGCAGTTCTTC. The encoded protein is CASSPRTSGRYNEQFF. The chain links TRBV7-9 to TRBJ2-1; 14 bases map to TRBD2. CDR1 SEHNR and CDR2 FQNEAQ come from the germline V gene (reference sequence). V dropped 5 bases and J dropped 4; count of bases not matched to a gene: 4. The CDR3 totals 16 residues.

Remarks on this clone: A far larger clone lies a single base away; this is likely a read error. The J gene is TRBJ1-1, the V gene TRBV7-9, with a weak D call TRBD1 (5 bases). This CDR3 region has 13 residues. CDR1 SEHNR and CDR2 FQNEAQ come from the germline V gene (reference sequence). The CDR3 sequence: CASSSEGGTEASF. The CDR3 coding sequence is TGTGCCAGCAGCTCGGAGGGAGGGACTGAAGCTTCCTTT. Full variable domain (outside the CDR3, taken from reference TRBV7-9 and TRBJ1-1): DTGVSQNPRHKITKRGQNVTFRCDPISEHNRLYWYRQTLGQGPEFLTYFQNEAQLEKSRLLSDRFSAERPKGSFSTLEIQRTEQGDSAMYLCASSSEGGTEASFGQGTRLTVV.

This clone was found many times. The V gene is TRBV7-2, the J gene TRBJ2-7, with TRBD2 matching 8 bases. The V and J ends lost 1 base and 7 bases, in that order; junction bases with no gene match: 15. The length of the CDR3 is 17 residues. Germline-derived CDR1 and CDR2 are SGHTA and FQGNSA. CDR3: CASSLDLAAGGFEEQYF. DNA for the CDR3: TGTGCCAGCAGCTTAGATCTGGCGGCGGGAGGATTTGAGGAGCAGTACTTC.

The V and J genes are TRBV4-3 and TRBJ1-5; D gene ambiguous. The germline V and J ends were trimmed by 0 bases and 3 bases, with 18 bases remaining between them. The CDR3 loop spans 18 amino acids. Looked up from germline, CDR1 is LGHNA and CDR2 is YSLEER. CDR3 loop: CASSQDYRRWGANQPQHF. The CDR3 DNA reads as TGCGCCAGCAGCCAAGATTATAGACGTTGGGGTGCCAATCAGCCCCAGCATTTT.

The chain uses TRBV19 and TRBJ2-1, with 11 bases lining up with TRBD2. This CDR3 region has 14 residues. From germline, CDR1 is LNHDA and CDR2 SQIVND (reference sequence). Trimming cost V 10 bases and J 8 bases; bases outside gene matches: 10. CDR3 bases: TGTGCCACCCTTAGCGGGAGGGGGCTCGATGAGCAGTTCTTC. Translation: CATLSGRGLDEQFF. Full variable domain (missing parts from reference TRBV19 and TRBJ2-1): DGGITQSPKYLFRKEGQNVTLSCEQNLNHDAMYWYRQDPGQGLRLIYYSQIVNDFQKGDIAEGYSVSREKKESFPLTVTSAQKNPTAFYLCATLSGRGLDEQFFGPGTRLTVL.

This chain links TRBV30 with TRBJ2-1, with 10 bases lining up with TRBD2. The CDR3 length is 17 residues. J gave up 6 bases and V 4 bases, and 15 bases lay outside the gene matches. CDR1 is GTSNPN and CDR2 is SVGIG in the germline V gene (reference sequence). The CDR3 bases are TGTGCCTGGAATCGAAGGGCCAGCGGGAGGGCCCGCAATGAGCAGTTCTTC. Encoded protein: CAWNRRASGRARNEQFF.

This sequence joins TRBV28 and TRBJ1-3, with 8 bases that match TRBD1. CDR1 is MDHEN and CDR2 is SYDVKM in the germline V gene. CDR3 size: 13 residues. V dropped 7 bases and J dropped 3; count of bases not matched to a gene: 2. The CDR3 spells CASIRGLGNTIYF. CDR3 in DNA: TGTGCCAGCATCAGGGGGCTTGGAAACACCATATATTTT. The variable domain in full, with the rest retrieved from reference TRBV28 and TRBJ1-3, is DVKVTQSSRYLVKRTGEKVFLECVQDMDHENMFWYRQDPGLGLRLIYFSYDVKMKEKGDIPEGYSVSREKKERFSLILESASTNQTSMYLCASIRGLGNTIYFGEGSWLTVV.

This CDR3 reads CASSIEGGRAGELFF. The CDR3 region has the DNA TGTGCCAGTAGTATAGAAGGCGGGAGGGCCGGGGAGCTGTTTTTT. The chain uses TRBV19 and TRBJ2-2; 9 positions agree with TRBD2. The germline V gene encodes CDR1 LNHDA and CDR2 SQIVND (reference sequence). The trim removed 0 bases at V and 6 bases at J, leaving 2 bases unmatched. The CDR3 consists of 15 residues.

With regard to this clone: At one end, the junction sequence differs from germline, possibly due to a read error. The V and J genes are TRBV20-1 and TRBJ2-7, with D hard to call. Germline V lookup: CDR1 DFQATT, CDR2 SNEGSKA (reference sequence). This CDR3 region has 11 residues. The CDR3 region is CSAGDSYEQYF. The CDR3 DNA follows: TGCAGTGCTGGAGACTCCTACGAGCAGTACTTC.

CDR3 in DNA: TGTGCCAGCAGCCAGGGACAGACCTACGAAGAGCAGTACTTC. This encodes CASSQGQTYEEQYF. This chain uses TRBV6-5 with TRBJ2-7, with 7 nucleotides matching TRBD1. The CDR3 runs 14 residues. The germline gives CDR1 MNHEY, CDR2 SVGAGI. V shed 6 bases, J shed 7 bases, and the junction held 12 bases outside the gene matches.

V and J are TRBV5-1 and TRBJ1-2, with 9 bases matching TRBD1. The CDR3 has 14 amino acids. Losses at the gene ends were 0 bases for V and 5 bases for J; bases not matched to a gene: 2. The germline gives CDR1 SGHRS, CDR2 YFSETQ. DNA of the CDR3: TGCGCCAGCAGCTTGGACGGACAGGGGTATGGCTACACCTTC. Encoded protein: CASSLDGQGYGYTF.

This clone was observed once. The rearrangement joins TRBV10-3 to TRBJ2-1; TRBD2 matches at 11 bases. Germline V gene data show CDR1 as ENHRY and CDR2 as SYGVKD. The CDR3 is 14 residues long. Germline trimming cut 11 bases from V and 5 bases from J; bases unmatched to any gene: 8. CDR3 residues: CASKPGLADNEQFF. DNA of the CDR3: TGTGCCTCCAAACCGGGACTAGCGGACAATGAGCAGTTCTTC.

This chain connects TRBV28 to TRBJ1-5, with unresolved D. Trimming left V 6 bases short and J 2 bases short, with 14 bases between. The CDR3 spans 15 residues. Germline values: CDR1 MDHEN, CDR2 SYDVKM. The CDR3 nucleotides read TGTGCCAGCAGGGTGGTGGGTGGTGGCAATCAGCCCCAGCATTTT. Amino acids: CASRVVGGGNQPQHF.

Concerning this clone: The same CDR3 also results from other DNA sequences found in this sample. This chain uses TRBV18 with TRBJ2-7; D is perhaps TRBD1 or TRBD2 (5 bases each). Germline V gene data show CDR1 as KGHSH and CDR2 as LQKENI. This CDR3 has 13 amino acids. The V end lost 1 base, the J end lost 3 bases, and 7 bases lay between the germline ends. CDR3 loop: CASSPLGGYEQYF. The CDR3 DNA reads TGTGCCAGCTCACCACTTGGGGGCTACGAGCAGTACTTC.

CDR3 bases: TGTGCCAGCAGGGGGACTACCACCTACAATGAGCAGTTCTTC. Its protein is CASRGTTTYNEQFF. The chain joins TRBV28 to TRBJ2-1; 7 positions match TRBD2. Germline V lookup: CDR1 MDHEN, CDR2 SYDVKM. This CDR3 comprises 14 residues. The V segment lost 6 bases and the J segment 2 bases; nucleotides outside the gene matches: 4.